Sequencing of this T cell receptor (beta chain) was carried out in a study of T-cell reconstitution after alpha-beta-depleted transplantation in children (dated by TCRdb to about 2016). Context from the whole study: Using TCR repertoire profiling, the study followed T-cell immune reconstitution in a quantitative way in children after TCRalphabeta/CD19-depleted allogeneic hematopoietic cell transplantation.

V is reduced by 2 bases and J by 12 bases, leaving a spacing of 17 bases between them. The germline V gene (reference sequence) sets CDR1 to DFQATT and CDR2 to SNEGSKA. The CDR3 measures 13 amino acids from cysteine to phenylalanine. The kept DNA is CDR3 alone, 39 bases in frame from the first base. The library was made by PCR. Sequencing was performed on an Illumina HiSeq 2500. TCR library preparation used molecular barcoding, with unique molecular identifiers applied to normalize quantification of the TCRbeta repertoire. TCRdb reworked the public reads: Q25 trimming with fastp, MiXCR clone assembly, productive beta chains retained. Identical CDR3 proteins give one entry, which carries the most common genes and DNA. Recorded for this sample are around 600,000 distinct CDR3 sequences; 16% of them occurred a single time. 1.1% of the sample rests with the top ten. This clonotype was recorded at least ten times. The antigen this receptor binds is unknown. No much larger clone exists at a distance of one base, and base qualities are not known.

The chain is encoded by TRBV20-1 joined to TRBJ2-4; a tentative D call is TRBD2 (7 bases match). This receptor was obtained from a human donor who donated a stem cell graft to a child with acute myeloid leukemia. The sample here was PBMCs from the stem cell graft donor, taken from the stem cell graft. The CDR3 sequence is CSARIQGPGGQYF. The DNA sequence is TGCAGTGCTAGAATTCAGGGGCCGGGGGGTCAGTACTTC.